The 11 T cell receptor beta chains below were found in one sample sequenced in a study of OX40 agonist ivuxolimab in advanced cancers. Sequenced by immunoSEQ multiplex PCR; TCRdb stores in-frame clones only, minus some. The sample has some 22,000 clones; 80% to 90% are singletons. Sequencing was performed on CD4+ or CD8+ T cells sorted from blood, taken in a trial of the OX40 agonist ivuxolimab. The source of these receptors is an adult with an advanced solid tumor such as melanoma, head and neck, liver or kidney cancer.

For the CDR3, the DNA is TGCGCCAGCAGCTTGGTGCTCGGGTTCAATGAGCAGTTCTTC. This encodes CASSLVLGFNEQFF. V is TRBV5-1 and J is TRBJ2-1; no clear D. Germline CDR1 SGHRS, CDR2 YFSETQ. This CDR3 contains 14 residues. The germline V and J ends were trimmed by 0 bases and 6 bases, with 10 bases remaining between them.

The chain joins TRBV5-1 to TRBJ2-1; D is unresolved. Germline loops: CDR1 SGHRS, CDR2 YFSETQ. There are 12 residues in the CDR3. Trimming took 5 bases from V and 7 from J, leaving 10 bases between them. CDR3 sequence (DNA): TGCGCCAGCAGACCCAGCAATAATGAGCAGTTCTTC. Residues: CASRPSNNEQFF.

The chain recombines TRBV15 with TRBJ1-2; 9 bases fit TRBD1. Looked up from germline, CDR1 is LNHNV and CDR2 is YYDKDF (reference sequence). CDR3 size: 15 residues. V gave up 5 bases and J gave up 6 bases; unmatched junction bases: 10. The CDR3 here is CATSRKQGAIDGYTF. The CDR3 DNA follows: TGTGCCACCAGCCGTAAACAGGGGGCAATAGATGGCTACACCTTC.

About this clone itself: This CDR3 is also generated by other DNA sequences in the sample. The genes are TRBV19 and TRBJ2-7; maybe TRBD1 (5 bases). Deletions cut 3 bases from V and 0 bases from J, with 6 bases between. The length of the CDR3 is 13 residues. Germline V gene data show CDR1 as LNHDA and CDR2 as SQIVND (reference sequence). The CDR3, as DNA: TGTGCCAGTAGTATCGACAGCTCCTACGAGCAGTACTTC. Protein sequence: CASSIDSSYEQYF.

V and J are TRBV7-6 and TRBJ2-7, with D perhaps matching TRBD1 or TRBD2 (5 bases each). Trimming removed 2 bases from V and 6 bases from J, with 17 bases in between. The CDR3 is 15 residues long. In germline, CDR1 is SGHVS, CDR2 FNYEAQ. The CDR3 bases are TGTGCCAGCAGCTTATCCAGCGGCAGGGTCGTCGAGCAGTACTTC. The encoded protein is CASSLSSGRVVEQYF. Looking up the rest from reference TRBV7-6 and TRBJ2-7 gives the full variable domain: GAGVSQSPRYKVTKRGQDVALRCDPISGHVSLYWYRQALGQGPEFLTYFNYEAQQDKSGLPNDRFSAERPEGSISTLTIQRTEQRDSAMYRCASSLSSGRVVEQYFGPGTRLTVT.

The CDR3 loop reads CASSIAGGNTIYF. The CDR3 DNA reads TGTGCCAGTAGTATCGCAGGGGGGAACACCATATATTTT. The chain carries TRBV19 and TRBJ1-3, with 7 bases aligning to TRBD1. The ends lost 3 bases at V and 7 bases at J; junction bases unmatched: 3. CDR3 length equals 13 residues. Germline values: CDR1 LNHDA, CDR2 SQIVND (reference sequence).

This rearrangement joins TRBV9 to TRBJ1-4; weak D call: TRBD1 (5 bases). V lost 0 bases and J 8 bases, leaving 14 bases between the germline ends. The CDR3 consists of 15 residues. Germline V CDR1 and CDR2: SGDLS, YYNGEE. DNA of the CDR3: TGTGCCAGCAGCGTAGGTGGAGGGGTAGGGGAAAAACTGTTTTTT. This sequence encodes CASSVGGGVGEKLFF.

This clone was picked up one time. V usage is TRBV27 and J usage is TRBJ2-7; possibly TRBD1 for D (5 bases). V shed 3 bases and J shed 0 bases, with 30 bases lying between them. Germline CDR1 and CDR2: MNHEY and SMNVEV (reference sequence). The CDR3 has 21 amino acids. The CDR3 here is CASSFKARAVDRSLPSYEQYF. In DNA form, the CDR3 reads TGTGCCAGCAGTTTTAAAGCCCGAGCCGTCGACAGAAGTTTGCCCTCCTACGAGCAGTACTTC.

This chain joins TRBV4-1 and TRBJ1-5; a possible D gene is TRBD1 (6 bases). Per germline, CDR1 MGHRA and CDR2 YSYEKL. Trimming removed 6 bases from V and 6 bases from J, with 12 bases in between. The CDR3 contains 13 residues. CDR3 coding DNA: TGCGCCAGCAGTACAGGGAACGCTCAGCCCCAGCATTTT. Translated, it gives CASSTGNAQPQHF.

This chain links TRBV5-4 with TRBJ1-2, with D possibly being TRBD1 (5 bases). Per germline, CDR1 SGHNT and CDR2 YYREEE (reference sequence). Trimming removed 0 bases at V and 5 bases at J, with 8 bases between. The CDR3 has 13 residues. CDR3 DNA sequence: TGTGCCAGCAGCTTGGCAGGGTTTTATGGCTACACCTTC. Translated, it gives CASSLAGFYGYTF.

The gene calls are TRBV5-6 and TRBJ2-3; D is ambiguous. The V gene's germline CDR1 is SGHDT and CDR2 YYEEEE. V gave up 2 bases and J gave up 6 bases, with 10 bases separating them. The CDR3 covers 13 residues. In DNA, the CDR3 is TGTGCCAGCAGCTTTTATCCGCCGGATACGCAGTATTTT. It encodes CASSFYPPDTQYF.